These 16 T cell receptor beta chains share one sample of origin, sequenced in a study of control samples from healthy donors and cancer patients. The table came from immunoSEQ multiplex PCR; TCRdb's copy has only in-frame clones and leaves some out. The profile shows 70,000 to 90,000 clones, roughly 93% of them singletons. Source material: blood. The receptors originated from a woman younger than 30 in good health.

The chain has TRBV28 and TRBJ2-3; the D is unclear. Germline values: CDR1 MDHEN, CDR2 SYDVKM. Trimming took off 2 bases at V and 0 bases at J, with 9 bases between the two ends. The CDR3 consists of 15 residues. CDR3 loop: CASSLEQLSTDTQYF. The CDR3 DNA is TGTGCCAGCAGTTTAGAACAGCTTAGCACAGATACGCAGTATTTT.

Comment on this clone: A junction boundary mismatches the germline segment, possibly from a read error. The chain couples TRBV6-1 to TRBJ1-1; perhaps TRBD1 as D (5 bases). Germline CDR1 reads MNHNS; CDR2 reads SASEGT. The CDR3 loop spans 14 amino acids. In nucleotides, the CDR3 is TGTGCCAGCAGGGAAGGGACGGCGAACACTGAAGCTTTCTTT. It translates to CASREGTANTEAFF.

The rearrangement uses TRBV11-2 and TRBJ2-7; 8 bases match TRBD1. This CDR3 is 13 amino acids long. Germline CDR1 is SGHAT and CDR2 is FQNNGV. V gave up 3 bases and J gave up 3 bases; unmatched junction bases: 1. The CDR3 nucleotides read TGTGCCAGCAGCTTTGGACAGGGCTACGAGCAGTACTTC. Translating gives CASSFGQGYEQYF.

This chain uses TRBV28 with TRBJ1-2; 12 bases fit TRBD1. V shed 5 bases and J 4 bases; nucleotides not matched to a gene: 14. This CDR3 is 18 amino acids long. Germline CDR1 reads MDHEN; CDR2 reads SYDVKM. The CDR3 DNA is TGTGCCAGCAGTGCGCCCCGGGACAGGGGGCGAGAGCTCTATGGCTACACCTTC. Protein: CASSAPRDRGRELYGYTF.

The chain couples TRBV6-2 or TRBV6-3 to TRBJ2-1; TRBD1 is a possible D gene (5 bases). The V end lost 5 bases, the J end lost 8 bases, and 7 bases lay between the germline ends. This CDR3 is built from 11 residues. Germline V gives CDR1 MNHEY, CDR2 SVGEGT. As DNA, the CDR3 is TGTGCCAGCAGTATCAGGGATGAGCAGTTCTTC. Its protein product is CASSIRDEQFF.

The genes are TRBV4-1 and TRBJ2-5, with 8 bases identical to TRBD2. The CDR3 is made up of 16 amino acids. Trimming at V came to 4 bases and at J to 1 base, leaving 8 bases not matched to a gene. Germline V gene sequence: CDR1 MGHRA, CDR2 YSYEKL. The CDR3 sequence is CASSPDLRGVQETQYF. CDR3 bases: TGCGCCAGCAGCCCGGACTTGCGGGGGGTCCAAGAGACCCAGTACTTC.

This chain links TRBV27 with TRBJ1-2; TRBD1 might be the D (6 bases). V dropped 7 bases and J dropped 0 bases, with 12 bases sitting between them. CDR1 and CDR2 from the germline V gene are MNHEY and SMNVEV (reference sequence). The CDR3 sequence is 14 residues long. The CDR3 DNA reads as TGTGCCAGCAAGCCCGGGGGCTCTAACTATGGCTACACCTTC. This translates into CASKPGGSNYGYTF.

The table lists this clone with a count of one. The chain joins TRBV18 to TRBJ2-5; D is undetermined. The CDR3 has 14 residues. V lost 5 bases and J lost 5, with 15 bases in between. Germline CDR1 and CDR2: KGHSH and LQKENI. CDR3 protein: CASSSLSGGETQYF. The CDR3 DNA reads TGTGCCAGCTCATCCCTGAGTGGCGGCGAGACCCAGTACTTC.

This clone was observed once. The CDR3 here is CASSSKLAGGQETQYF. The DNA of the CDR3 is TGTGCCAGCAGCTCGAAACTAGCGGGAGGCCAAGAGACCCAGTACTTC. This rearrangement joins TRBV5-4 to TRBJ2-5, with 12 positions matching TRBD2. J lost 1 base, V lost 3 bases, and 4 bases had no gene match. Looked up from germline, CDR1 is SGHNT and CDR2 is YYREEE (reference sequence). The CDR3 spans 16 residues.

The genes are TRBV19 and TRBJ1-2; tentatively, D is TRBD1 (5 bases). The V end lost 6 bases, the J end lost 1 base, and 12 bases lay between the germline ends. Germline V CDR1 and CDR2: LNHDA, SQIVND (reference sequence). CDR3 length: 14 amino acids. Written as DNA, the CDR3 is TGTGCCAGTAGCCCCGGGACGGTTAACTATGGCTACACCTTC. Protein sequence: CASSPGTVNYGYTF. Looking up the rest from reference TRBV19 and TRBJ1-2 gives the full variable domain: DGGITQSPKYLFRKEGQNVTLSCEQNLNHDAMYWYRQDPGQGLRLIYYSQIVNDFQKGDIAEGYSVSREKKESFPLTVTSAQKNPTAFYLCASSPGTVNYGYTFGSGTRLTVV.

V and J are TRBV3-1 (or the pseudogene TRBV3-2) and TRBJ2-7; D not certain. Germline-derived CDR1 and CDR2 are LGHDT and YNNKEL (reference sequence). CDR3 length: 12 residues. V lost 4 bases and J 2 bases, leaving 6 bases between the germline ends. CDR3 in amino acids: CASSPGTYEQYF. The CDR3, as DNA: TGTGCCAGCAGCCCCGGCACCTACGAGCAGTACTTC.

The chain joins TRBV5-1 to TRBJ2-3, with TRBD2 matching over 13 bases. This CDR3 has 17 residues. Unmatched junction bases numbered 9, after V lost 4 bases and J lost 4 bases. Germline V gives CDR1 SGHRS, CDR2 YFSETQ. The CDR3 nucleotides are TGCGCCAGCAGCCCCGGACTAGCGGGGGTCTTCTCAGATACGCAGTATTTT. It encodes CASSPGLAGVFSDTQYF.

The chain links TRBV15 to TRBJ1-5; the D gene is possibly TRBD1 (6 bases). CDR3 size: 15 residues. CDR1 and CDR2 from the germline V gene are LNHNV and YYDKDF (reference sequence). V lost 9 bases to trimming and J lost 2 bases, with 17 bases between them. The CDR3 region is CATEGGRRGNQPQHF. CDR3 nucleotide sequence: TGTGCCACGGAAGGGGGGCGTCGGGGCAATCAGCCCCAGCATTTT.

The rearrangement uses TRBV5-6 and TRBJ1-2; D may be TRBD1 (5 bases). This CDR3 has 15 residues. The germline V and J ends were trimmed by 4 bases and 8 bases, with 21 bases remaining between them. The germline CDR1 and CDR2 sequences are SGHDT and YYEEEE. DNA of the CDR3: TGTGCCAGCAGCACGGACGTCCGGAGCGGGGGGGGCTACACCTTC. It is translated as CASSTDVRSGGGYTF. Supplemented by reference TRBV5-6 and TRBJ1-2, the full variable domain reads DAGVTQSPTHLIKTRGQQVTLRCSPKSGHDTVSWYQQALGQGPQFIFQYYEEEERQRGNFPDRFSGHQFPNYSSELNVNALLLGDSALYLCASSTDVRSGGGYTFGSGTRLTVV.

The chain is built from TRBV30 and TRBJ1-5, with D maybe TRBD1 (6 bases). The CDR3 length is 16 residues. V lost 5 bases and J 0 bases, leaving 17 bases between the germline ends. Germline V gene data show CDR1 as GTSNPN and CDR2 as SVGIG (reference sequence). The CDR3 is CAWALDRYNSNQPQHF. The CDR3 DNA follows: TGTGCCTGGGCCCTTGACAGGTACAATAGCAATCAGCCCCAGCATTTT.

The genes are TRBV3-1 (or the pseudogene TRBV3-2) and TRBJ1-5; D uncertain. Between the trimmed V and J ends, which lost 0 bases and 2 bases, there was a span of 5 bases. From germline, CDR1 is LGHDT and CDR2 YNNKEL (reference sequence). The CDR3 loop spans 14 amino acids. In DNA form, the CDR3 reads TGTGCCAGCAGCCAAGACGGGGGCAATCAGCCCCAGCATTTT. Translating it yields CASSQDGGNQPQHF.